The next 19 T cell receptor beta chains were all read from a single sample in a study of cytomegalovirus exposure and HLA in healthy donors. Amplification used 60 Vbeta primers and 13 Jbeta primers. Sequencing used immunoSEQ multiplex PCR; TCRdb keeps in-frame clones, though not all of them. The sample records approximately 110,000 clones, around four fifths being singletons. The sample comprised PBMCs. These receptors originate from a woman between 40 and 50 years old in good health and CMV-seropositive.

A word on this clone: At one boundary the junction diverges from the germline segment, which might be a read error. The rearrangement links TRBV7-7 to TRBJ1-5; D possibly corresponds to TRBD1 (6 bases). This CDR3 comprises 15 residues. The V gene's germline CDR1 is SSHAT and CDR2 FNYEAQ (reference sequence). The CDR3 DNA reads as TGTGCTAGCAGCTTGAGAGGGGGAAGTTATCAGCCCCAGCATTTT. Its translation: CASSLRGGSYQPQHF.

This clone was seen only a few times. The chain has TRBV18 and TRBJ1-5; TRBD1 agrees at 9 bases. Germline V gene data show CDR1 as KGHSH and CDR2 as LQKENI. Trimming at V came to 6 bases and at J to 5 bases, leaving 8 bases not matched to a gene. The CDR3 totals 15 residues. The CDR3, as DNA: TGTGCCAGCTCCTCCGGGACAGGGTACGATCAGCCCCAGCATTTT. It codes for CASSSGTGYDQPQHF. The full variable domain, in which reference TRBV18 and TRBJ1-5 provide the parts outside the CDR3, is NAGVMQNPRHLVRRRGQEARLRCSPMKGHSHVYWYRQLPEEGLKFMVYLQKENIIDESGMPKERFSAEFPKEGPSILRIQQVVRGDSAAYFCASSSGTGYDQPQHFGDGTRLSIL.

Concerning this clone: Other nucleotide sequences from this sample produce the same CDR3. This rearrangement joins TRBV5-1 to TRBJ2-5; a weak D match, TRBD2 (5 bases). This CDR3 comprises 13 residues. Trimming took 1 base from V and 3 from J, leaving 7 bases between them. Germline-derived CDR1 and CDR2 are SGHRS and YFSETQ. The CDR3 here is CASSLYGEETQYF. CDR3 bases: TGCGCCAGCAGCTTGTACGGGGAAGAGACCCAGTACTTC.

In its sample, this clone was seen a few times. The rearrangement links TRBV15 to TRBJ1-2; no firm D call. The germline gives CDR1 LNHNV, CDR2 YYDKDF (reference sequence). The CDR3 length is 15 residues. Trimming shortened V by 1 base and J by 8 bases, and 17 bases separated the two germline ends. The CDR3 DNA is TGTGCCACCAGCAGAGGGGGTTCGGGAGGAAGCGGCTACACCTTC. Translation gives CATSRGGSGGSGYTF.

CDR3: CASSNPIFMKSSYEQYF. CDR3 sequence (DNA): TGTGCCAGCTCTAACCCGATTTTCATGAAAAGCTCCTACGAGCAGTACTTC. J is TRBJ2-5 and V is TRBV18; the D is unclear. The DNA end is a closer match to TRBJ2-7, so the J assignment may be wrong. Germline CDR1 and CDR2: KGHSH and LQKENI. CDR3 length: 17 residues.

The chain couples TRBV11-2 to TRBJ2-5; TRBD1 agrees at 7 bases. Trimming removed 4 bases from V and 1 base from J; junction bases left unmatched: 6. CDR3 length: 15 amino acids. Germline V lookup: CDR1 SGHAT, CDR2 FQNNGV. Here the CDR3 reads CASSSYRGPQETQYF. CDR3 bases: TGTGCCAGCAGCTCATACAGGGGACCCCAAGAGACCCAGTACTTC.

The genes are TRBV28 and TRBJ2-1; 9 bases align to TRBD2. This CDR3 is built from 14 residues. V lost 7 bases to trimming and J lost 3 bases; unmatched junction nucleotides: 4. CDR1 is MDHEN and CDR2 is SYDVKM in the germline V gene. The CDR3 here is CASIRSGSYNEQFF. The CDR3 coding sequence is TGTGCCAGCATACGTAGCGGGAGCTACAATGAGCAGTTCTTC.

The table lists this clone with a count of one. The chain joins TRBV10-3 to TRBJ2-3; 10 bases fit TRBD1. This CDR3 contains 16 residues. Germline values: CDR1 ENHRY, CDR2 SYGVKD. The ends lost 6 bases at V and 0 bases at J; junction bases unmatched: 6. DNA of the CDR3: TGTGCCATCAGCCTGACAGGGGGCGAGAGCACAGATACGCAGTATTTT. The encoded protein is CAISLTGGESTDTQYF.

The chain joins TRBV27 to TRBJ2-7; D possibly corresponds to TRBD2 (6 bases). The CDR3 has 14 residues. Trimming left V 4 bases short and J 7 bases short, with 17 bases between. CDR1 and CDR2 from the germline V gene are MNHEY and SMNVEV (reference sequence). The CDR3 nucleotides read TGTGCCAGCAGTTGGGGTAGCGGACGGGGAGAGCAGTACTTC. Protein: CASSWGSGRGEQYF.

The CDR3 sequence: CASSKALGQPPLKENGYTF. The CDR3 DNA reads TGTGCCAGCAGCAAAGCGCTGGGACAGCCCCCTTTAAAGGAGAATGGCTACACCTTC. The chain uses TRBV21-1 and TRBJ1-2; the table's D call TRBD1 went unverified against the DNA. TRBV21-1 is labeled a pseudogene. This CDR3 comprises 19 residues.

V is TRBV7-9 and J is TRBJ2-5; 8 positions match TRBD2. The germline gives CDR1 SEHNR, CDR2 FQNEAQ (reference sequence). The V and J ends lost 8 bases and 5 bases, in that order; junction bases with no gene match: 13. The CDR3 runs 15 residues. Written as DNA, the CDR3 is TGTGCCAGCGGTTCTACGGGAGGGCCAGGGGAGACCCAGTACTTC. Translated, it gives CASGSTGGPGETQYF.

The chain links TRBV19 to TRBJ2-3; the D is unclear. Germline CDR1 LNHDA, CDR2 SQIVND (reference sequence). The V end lost 3 bases, the J end lost 1 base, and 14 bases lay between the germline ends. The CDR3 extends over 16 amino acids. The CDR3 region has the DNA TGTGCCAGTAGTATCTATACGGGTTTACGCACAGATACGCAGTATTTT. Its translation: CASSIYTGLRTDTQYF.

The chain has TRBV5-6 and TRBJ2-7; possible D gene TRBD2, 6 bases. Germline V gives CDR1 SGHDT, CDR2 YYEEEE. The CDR3 length is 14 residues. V dropped 5 bases and J dropped 4 bases, with 16 bases sitting between them. CDR3 DNA sequence: TGTGCCAGCAGAGTCTACGGGAGTGGTTACGAGCAGTACTTC. Amino acid sequence: CASRVYGSGYEQYF.

The chain employs TRBV6-1 and TRBJ2-5, with D possibly TRBD1 on 6 matching bases. The CDR3 has 16 residues. The germline CDR1 and CDR2 sequences are MNHNS and SASEGT. Trimming took 1 base from V and 4 from J, leaving 16 bases between them. The CDR3 here is CASSEVGRRGGETQYF. CDR3 DNA: TGTGCCAGCAGTGAAGTGGGACGACGAGGGGGAGAGACCCAGTACTTC.

This clone was counted a single time. The chain uses TRBV6-1 and TRBJ1-4, with 12 bases that match TRBD1. V lost 6 bases and J lost 13; bases outside the gene matches: 6. CDR1 and CDR2 (germline): MNHNS, SASEGT. There are 13 residues in the CDR3. The CDR3 nucleotides are TGTGCCAGCAGGGGACAGGGGGCATTGAGACTGTTTTTT. This gives the protein CASRGQGALRLFF.

The rearrangement links TRBV6-6 to TRBJ2-5, with 12 bases that match TRBD2. This CDR3 has 13 amino acids. Per the germline V gene, CDR1 is MNHNY and CDR2 is SVGAGI (reference sequence). With V trimmed by 10 bases and J by 4 bases, 4 bases remained unmatched. Here the CDR3 reads CATGLAGSETQYF. CDR3 bases: TGTGCCACAGGACTAGCGGGATCAGAGACCCAGTACTTC.

As regards this clone: With only one base between it and a far larger clone, this is likely a read error. The same CDR3 can be traced to other DNA sequences in this sample. The V and J genes are TRBV5-4 and TRBJ2-1; 11 bases align to TRBD2. Trimming took 3 bases from V and 8 from J; bases not matched to a gene: 10. The CDR3 has 16 amino acids. Germline CDR1 SGHNT, CDR2 YYREEE (reference sequence). In DNA form, the CDR3 reads TGTGCCAGCAGCTCGGCTAGCGGGGGGAAGGAAGATGAGCAGTTCTTC. Amino acids: CASSSASGGKEDEQFF.

The table lists this clone with a few counts. V and J are TRBV29-1 and TRBJ2-1; D is perhaps TRBD1 (6 bases). This CDR3 has 17 residues. The V end lost 4 bases, the J end lost 4 bases, and 23 bases lay between the germline ends. In germline, CDR1 is SQVTM, CDR2 ANQGSEA. CDR3 region: CSVAPSWVQGKYNEQFF. In nucleotides, the CDR3 is TGCAGCGTTGCCCCCTCTTGGGTGCAGGGGAAGTACAATGAGCAGTTCTTC.

Comment on this clone: One end of the junction does not line up with germline, which may come from a read error. The rearrangement links TRBV11-3 to TRBJ2-5; D not certain. Germline CDR1 reads SGHNT; CDR2 reads YENEEA. This CDR3 comprises 15 residues. CDR3 loop: CASGLWSDNQETQYF. The CDR3 region has the DNA TGTGCCAGCGGCTTATGGAGTGATAACCAAGAGACCCAGTACTTC.